A selection of T cell receptor beta chains follows, all from one sample in a study of blood T cells in healthy people across ages. TCRdb analysed the 5' RACE reads with MiXCR anew, one entry per CDR3 protein. The table records roughly 800,000 distinct CDR3 sequences, about 26% of them present only once. The same sample was also used in a study of T cells of mothers and their children.

The sample comprised blood. All receptors derive from a boy between 10 and 17 years old in good health. CDR3s include the opening cysteine and the closing phenylalanine or tryptophan. The D gene is left open where the match is weak. Rows give clone size only sometimes, using once, few, many, or a class for an expanded clone.

TRBV11-2	.	few	TRBJ2-7	CVSSLGQRTYEQYF	TGTGTCAGCAGCTTAGGACAGAGAACCTACGAGCAGTACTTC
TRBV20-1	.	.	TRBJ2-5	CSARTTLMATQYF	TGCAGTGCCAGGACTACCCTAATGGCGACCCAGTACTTC
TRBV4-1	.	few	TRBJ1-1	CASSQPLTQGHRIWEAFF	TGCGCCAGCAGCCAGCCCTTAACCCAGGGACACCGGATCTGGGAAGCTTTCTTT
TRBV7-9	.	once	TRBJ2-7	CASSPAGDQSYEQYF	TGTGCCAGCAGCCCGGCTGGGGACCAGAGCTACGAGCAGTACTTC
TRBV15	.	few	TRBJ1-4	CATSSRSGIWRGNEKLFF	TGTGCCACCAGCAGTCGCTCCGGGATCTGGAGGGGGAATGAAAAACTGTTTTTT
TRBV20-1	TRBD2	few	TRBJ2-7	CSARGGGSWVNEQYF	TGCAGTGCTAGAGGCGGGGGATCTTGGGTAAACGAGCAGTACTTC
TRBV12-5	TRBD2	.	TRBJ2-1	CASGSSRGLAGLQQFF	TGTGCTAGTGGTTCCTCGAGGGGACTAGCGGGGTTGCAGCAGTTCTTC
TRBV2	TRBD1	.	TRBJ2-1	CASSNPHDRGVQNEQFF	TGTGCCAGCAGTAACCCCCACGACAGGGGGGTACAGAATGAGCAGTTCTTC
TRBV10-2	.	.	TRBJ2-7	CASSDHVSYEQYF	TGCGCCAGCAGTGATCACGTCTCCTACGAGCAGTACTTC
TRBV20-1	.	few	TRBJ2-7	CSASLTGTYEQCF	TGCAGTGCTAGCCTCACCGGTACCTACGAGCAGTGCTTC
TRBV7-9	.	few	TRBJ1-5	CASSLLGNNQPQHF	TGTGCCAGCAGCTTACTTGGGAACAATCAGCCCCAGCATTTT
TRBV5-1	TRBD1	.	TRBJ1-1	CASSGGQGAVGANTEAFF	TGCGCCAGCAGCGGGGGACAGGGGGCAGTAGGGGCGAACACTGAAGCTTTCTTT
TRBV6-5	.	few	TRBJ2-1	CASRKDIYNEQFF	TGTGCCAGCAGGAAGGACATCTACAATGAGCAGTTCTTC
TRBV25-1	TRBD2	.	TRBJ2-5	CASSEVGTSKEAQYF	TGTGCCAGCAGTGAGGTCGGGACTAGCAAGGAGGCCCAGTACTTC
TRBV7-9	.	.	TRBJ2-7	CASSLAVGEGF	TGTGCCAGCAGCTTAGCAGTGGGGGAAGGATTC
TRBV5-5	TRBD2	.	TRBJ2-5	CASSKGTSGVFETQYF	TGTGCCAGCAGCAAAGGGACTAGCGGGGTTTTCGAGACCCAGTACTTC